A single sample gave rise to the 27 T cell receptor beta chains below, sequenced in a study of cytomegalovirus exposure and HLA in healthy donors. PCR was performed using 60 Vbeta and 13 Jbeta primers. Generated by immunoSEQ multiplex PCR, the TCRdb table keeps only in-frame clones and is missing some. The table includes 150,000 to 200,000 clones, approximately 82% detected once. Sequencing was done on a sample of PBMCs. The receptors derive from a woman between 35 and 50 years old in good health and CMV-seropositive.

The V call is TRBV4-3, the J call TRBJ1-1; TRBD1 is a possible D gene (5 bases). Trimming cost V 3 bases and J 0 bases, with 14 bases left between them. Germline V CDR1 and CDR2: LGHNA, YSLEER. The CDR3 is 16 amino acids. The chain's CDR3 is CASSHSAGGVNTEAFF. The CDR3 DNA sequence: TGCGCCAGCAGCCACAGCGCCGGGGGAGTGAACACTGAAGCTTTCTTT.

This rearrangement joins TRBV19 to TRBJ2-7; 9 positions match TRBD1. The CDR3 extends over 13 amino acids. J was trimmed by 3 bases and V by 9 bases; bases with no gene match: 6. Looked up from germline, CDR1 is LNHDA and CDR2 is SQIVND (reference sequence). CDR3 coding DNA: TGTGCCAGCCAATCGGGACAGGGCTACGAGCAGTACTTC. Amino acid sequence: CASQSGQGYEQYF.

The V and J genes are TRBV27 and TRBJ1-5; D is ambiguous. Germline CDR1 is MNHEY and CDR2 is SMNVEV (reference sequence). The CDR3 consists of 13 residues. V lost 6 bases and J 3 bases, leaving 9 bases between the germline ends. The CDR3, as DNA: TGTGCCAGCAGCCCACAGCCCAATCAGCCCCAGCATTTT. It codes for CASSPQPNQPQHF.

Only one count was recorded for this clone. V usage is TRBV9 and J usage is TRBJ1-1; D ambiguous. The germline V gene encodes CDR1 SGDLS and CDR2 YYNGEE. V was cut by 0 bases and J by 1 base, with 7 bases left in between. The CDR3 has 14 residues. CDR3 protein: CASSVGHSNTEAFF. In DNA form, the CDR3 reads TGTGCCAGCAGCGTAGGACACTCGAACACTGAAGCTTTCTTT.

DNA for the CDR3: TGTGCCAGCGGCCTCGGGGCTAGCGGGACCTACGAGCAGTACTTC. Protein product: CASGLGASGTYEQYF. The chain has TRBV2 and TRBJ2-5; TRBD2 matches 9 bases. Judging by the DNA end, TRBJ2-7 fits better; the J call may be wrong. Germline CDR1 is SNHLY and CDR2 is FYNNEI. The CDR3 has 15 residues.

This sequence joins TRBV6-6 and TRBJ2-1; 8 nucleotides align to TRBD1. Unmatched junction bases numbered 6, after V lost 4 bases and J lost 4 bases. The CDR3 totals 15 residues. CDR1 is MNHNY, CDR2 SVGAGI, per germline (reference sequence). CDR3 sequence reads: CASSFTGTGYNEQFF. The DNA of the CDR3 is TGTGCCAGCAGTTTTACCGGGACAGGATACAATGAGCAGTTCTTC.

This clone was seen only once. This sequence joins TRBV5-5 and TRBJ2-5, with D possibly matching TRBD1 (6 bases). Trimming removed 3 bases at V and 4 bases at J, with 10 bases between. The CDR3 sequence is 13 residues long. The germline V gene encodes CDR1 SGHKS and CDR2 YYEKEE (reference sequence). This CDR3 reads CASSSLGGETQYF. The CDR3 DNA reads as TGTGCCAGCAGCTCATTAGGGGGAGAGACCCAGTACTTC.

The J gene is TRBJ2-3, the V gene TRBV4-1; D not resolved. CDR3 length equals 12 residues. Looked up from germline, CDR1 is MGHRA and CDR2 is YSYEKL. The germline V and J ends were trimmed by 4 bases and 5 bases, with 7 bases remaining between them. The CDR3 region is CASSPREDTQYF. The CDR3 DNA sequence: TGCGCCAGCAGCCCGAGAGAAGATACGCAGTATTTT.

This clone was observed a few times. This chain connects TRBV6-5 to TRBJ2-5, with 7 bases identical to TRBD2. Unmatched junction bases numbered 5, after V lost 5 bases and J lost 5 bases. This CDR3 has 13 residues. Germline loops: CDR1 MNHEY, CDR2 SVGAGI. DNA of the CDR3: TGTGCCAGCAGTGTGACTAGCAGCGAGACCCAGTACTTC. The encoded protein is CASSVTSSETQYF.

The rearrangement links TRBV7-9 to TRBJ2-2, with 9 bases fitting TRBD1. The J segment lost 3 bases and the V segment lost 5 bases, leaving 4 bases of the junction unmatched. The CDR3 loop spans 15 amino acids. CDR1 is SEHNR, CDR2 FQNEAQ, per germline (reference sequence). CDR3 protein: CASSTTGGYTGELFF. CDR3 coding DNA: TGTGCCAGCAGCACCACAGGGGGCTACACCGGGGAGCTGTTTTTT.

The genes are TRBV5-1 and TRBJ2-1; 11 bases match TRBD2. Germline V gene lookup returns CDR1 SGHRS and CDR2 YFSETQ. This CDR3 is 15 amino acids long. Unmatched junction bases numbered 3, after V lost 4 bases and J lost 3 bases. The DNA of the CDR3 is TGCGCCAGCAGCAATAGCGGGAGGGGCTACAATGAGCAGTTCTTC. As protein: CASSNSGRGYNEQFF. The complete variable domain, with remaining parts taken from reference TRBV5-1 and TRBJ2-1, reads KAGVTQTPRYLIKTRGQQVTLSCSPISGHRSVSWYQQTPGQGLQFLFEYFSETQRNKGNFPGRFSGRQFSNSRSEMNVSTLELGDSALYLCASSNSGRGYNEQFFGPGTRLTVL.

This sequence joins TRBV28 and TRBJ2-1; weak D call: TRBD1 (5 bases). The V end was cut by 6 bases, the J end by 12 bases, with 21 bases between. Germline V gives CDR1 MDHEN, CDR2 SYDVKM. The CDR3 spans 14 residues. The DNA of the CDR3 is TGTGCCAGCAGCAGCGAGCGCCGACAGCTCAGGCAGTTCTTC. Its translation is CASSSERRQLRQFF.

The chain recombines TRBV12-5 with TRBJ2-3; tentatively, D is TRBD1 (5 bases). In germline, CDR1 is LGHNT, CDR2 FRNRAP. This CDR3 is built from 14 residues. V was trimmed by 6 bases and J by 2 bases, leaving 12 bases between them. This CDR3 reads CASGPGKVTDTQYF. In DNA form, the CDR3 reads TGTGCTAGTGGCCCAGGGAAGGTCACAGATACGCAGTATTTT. The full variable domain, with the rest looked up from reference TRBV12-5 and TRBJ2-3, is DARVTQTPRHKVTEMGQEVTMRCQPILGHNTVFWYRQTMMQGLELLAYFRNRAPLDDSGMPKDRFSAEMPDATLATLKIQPSEPRDSAVYFCASGPGKVTDTQYFGPGTRLTVL.

V gene TRBV5-1 combines with J gene TRBJ2-7; TRBD1 matches 10 bases. The CDR3 is made up of 18 amino acids. In germline, CDR1 is SGHRS, CDR2 YFSETQ. Trimming at V came to 4 bases and at J to 4 bases, leaving 17 bases not matched to a gene. The CDR3: CASSLNRPGTGERYEQYF. DNA for the CDR3: TGCGCCAGCAGCCTAAACCGCCCTGGGACAGGGGAGAGGTACGAGCAGTACTTC. Using reference TRBV5-1 and TRBJ2-7 for the parts outside the CDR3, the full variable domain is KAGVTQTPRYLIKTRGQQVTLSCSPISGHRSVSWYQQTPGQGLQFLFEYFSETQRNKGNFPGRFSGRQFSNSRSEMNVSTLELGDSALYLCASSLNRPGTGERYEQYFGPGTRLTVT.

CDR3 nucleotides: TGTGCCAGCAGCTTAGTGAGTTTCTACGAGCAGTACTTC. Residues: CASSLVSFYEQYF. This chain uses TRBV7-2 with TRBJ2-7; D not certain. Trimming cost V 1 base and J 3 bases, with 7 bases left between them. The CDR3 loop spans 13 amino acids. CDR1 SGHTA and CDR2 FQGNSA come from the germline V gene. Supplemented by reference TRBV7-2 and TRBJ2-7, the full variable domain reads GAGVSQSPSNKVTEKGKDVELRCDPISGHTALYWYRQSLGQGLEFLIYFQGNSAPDKSGLPSDRFSAERTGGSVSTLTIQRTQQEDSAVYLCASSLVSFYEQYFGPGTRLTVT.

This rearrangement joins TRBV4-3 to TRBJ2-1; 11 bases match TRBD2. Trimming at V came to 4 bases and at J to 10 bases, leaving 9 bases not matched to a gene. The germline gives CDR1 LGHNA, CDR2 YSLEER. The CDR3 length is 15 residues. The CDR3 DNA is TGCGCCAGCAGCCCTATTAGCGGGAGGGCCCGGGAGCAGTTCTTC. It is translated as CASSPISGRAREQFF.

This chain links TRBV28 with TRBJ1-2; maybe TRBD1 (5 bases). The V end lost 6 bases, the J end lost 9 bases, and 17 bases lay between the germline ends. The CDR3 spans 13 residues. The germline gives CDR1 MDHEN, CDR2 SYDVKM. CDR3 region: CASSQTAALSYTF. The CDR3 nucleotides read TGTGCCAGCAGCCAGACAGCCGCTCTAAGCTACACCTTC.

The chain recombines TRBV11-2 with TRBJ2-7, with TRBD1 identical over 9 bases. Germline CDR1 and CDR2: SGHAT and FQNNGV. Trimming removed 4 bases from V and 2 bases from J; junction bases left unmatched: 0. The CDR3 covers 13 residues. CDR3 amino acids: CASSWDRAYEQYF. The CDR3 nucleotides read TGTGCCAGCAGCTGGGACAGGGCCTACGAGCAGTACTTC.

V is TRBV28 and J is TRBJ2-7; D unresolved. The V gene lost 4 bases and the J gene lost 2 bases, with 18 bases spanning the gap. Germline V gene data show CDR1 as MDHEN and CDR2 as SYDVKM. The CDR3 has 16 amino acids. The CDR3 DNA is TGTGCCAGCAGTTACCCCCTCTGGGCCCAAACCTACGAGCAGTACTTC. This sequence encodes CASSYPLWAQTYEQYF.

The chain links TRBV6-6 to TRBJ2-1; D remains ambiguous. Germline CDR1 reads MNHNY; CDR2 reads SVGAGI (reference sequence). The ends were cut back, 3 bases at V and 5 bases at J, with 8 bases in the middle. CDR3 length: 13 residues. The CDR3 sequence: CASSYQENNEQFF. The CDR3 DNA reads TGTGCCAGCAGTTATCAAGAGAACAATGAGCAGTTCTTC.

The genes are TRBV11-2 and TRBJ1-1, with TRBD1 matching over 8 bases. This CDR3 contains 15 residues. CDR1 is SGHAT, CDR2 FQNNGV, per germline. V was clipped by 3 bases and J by 3 bases; unmatched bases: 6. The CDR3 sequence: CASSFYGQGHTEAFF. The DNA for the CDR3 is TGTGCCAGCAGCTTTTATGGACAGGGACACACTGAAGCTTTCTTT.

The V gene is TRBV2, the J gene TRBJ1-1, with 7 bases matching TRBD1. This CDR3 spans 16 amino acids. The V gene end was trimmed by 1 base and the J gene end by 1 base; junction bases not matched to a gene: 6. Germline V gene sequence: CDR1 SNHLY, CDR2 FYNNEI. The CDR3 DNA reads as TGTGCCAGCAGTGAAGTTGGCGGGACAGCGAACACTGAAGCTTTCTTT. Amino acid sequence: CASSEVGGTANTEAFF.

The genes are TRBV28 and TRBJ1-1; 9 positions match TRBD1. CDR1 is MDHEN and CDR2 is SYDVKM in the germline V gene. The length of the CDR3 is 16 residues. V dropped 6 bases and J dropped 10; count of bases not matched to a gene: 18. The CDR3 DNA reads as TGTGCCAGCAGCCCCGGTCGGGGACAGGGAGGTCAGGGAGCTTTCTTT. Residues: CASSPGRGQGGQGAFF.

This rearrangement joins TRBV18 to TRBJ1-2, with D possibly TRBD1 on 5 matching bases. Germline V gives CDR1 KGHSH, CDR2 LQKENI. The germline V and J ends were trimmed by 2 bases and 0 bases, with 10 bases remaining between them. CDR3 size: 15 residues. For the CDR3, the DNA is TGTGCCAGCTCACCAGGGGCAGGCTCTAACTATGGCTACACCTTC. Translation: CASSPGAGSNYGYTF.

This clone has just one count. The CDR3 sequence: CASRAGTSGKGSYEQYF. The CDR3 nucleotides are TGTGCCAGCAGGGCCGGGACTAGCGGGAAAGGGTCCTACGAGCAGTACTTC. J is TRBJ2-7 and V is TRBV2; 13 nucleotides line up with TRBD2. Germline V gene sequence: CDR1 SNHLY, CDR2 FYNNEI. This CDR3 is 17 amino acids long. Trimming at V came to 6 bases and at J to 1 base, leaving 9 bases not matched to a gene.

This sequence joins TRBV5-4 and TRBJ2-3, with 11 bases aligning to TRBD2. V dropped 5 bases and J dropped 3; count of bases not matched to a gene: 5. There are 15 residues in the CDR3. The germline V gene encodes CDR1 SGHNT and CDR2 YYREEE (reference sequence). CDR3 bases: TGTGCCAGCAGACAAGGGACTAGCGGTACAGATACGCAGTATTTT. Translating gives CASRQGTSGTDTQYF.

The chain couples TRBV7-2 to TRBJ2-1; 11 bases are a match to TRBD1. Trimming removed 6 bases from V and 6 bases from J; junction bases left unmatched: 7. There are 15 residues in the CDR3. The germline V gene encodes CDR1 SGHTA and CDR2 FQGNSA. CDR3 residues: CASRGQGDVRNEQFF. In nucleotides, the CDR3 is TGTGCCAGCAGGGGACAGGGGGATGTTCGCAATGAGCAGTTCTTC.